Listed below are T cell receptor beta chains from one sample, sequenced in a study of regulatory T cells in long-lasting Graves disease. In TCRdb, the multiplex PCR reads were re-called with MiXCR into one record per CDR3 protein. The sample gives 300,000 to 450,000 distinct CDR3 sequences, around 16% of which show up once; approximately 22% is in the top ten. The sample in question was peripheral blood mononuclear cells (PBMCs), obtained at new diagnosis, from a patient treated with antithyroid drugs. The receptors derive from a female donor with Graves disease. CDR3s include the opening cysteine and the closing phenylalanine or tryptophan. Fields, in order: D gene, clone size, V gene, J gene, CDR3 DNA, CDR3 protein. D genes are given only for firm matches. The size field is filled for only some rows; it gives once, few, many or a size class.

d_call: TRBD2
clone_size: many
v_call: TRBV4-1
j_call: TRBJ2-7
cdr3_nt: TGCGCCAGCAGCCAAATGGTAGCGGGGGTTTACGAGCAGTACTTC
cdr3_aa: CASSQMVAGVYEQYF

d_call: TRBD2
clone_size: many
v_call: TRBV27
j_call: TRBJ2-2
cdr3_nt: TGTGCCAGCAGGACCGGGACTAGCGGGAGGGCCACCGGGGAGCTGTTTTTT
cdr3_aa: CASRTGTSGRATGELFF

d_call: NA
clone_size: NA
v_call: TRBV6-5
j_call: TRBJ2-3
cdr3_nt: TGTGCCAGCAGTTACGTTCCCGGCGGCACAGATACGCAGTATTTT
cdr3_aa: CASSYVPGGTDTQYF

d_call: NA
clone_size: many
v_call: TRBV5-1
j_call: TRBJ2-6
cdr3_nt: TGCGCCAGCAGCATTCAGGGAACTGGGGCCAACGTCCTGACTTTC
cdr3_aa: CASSIQGTGANVLTF

d_call: NA
clone_size: NA
v_call: TRBV5-1
j_call: TRBJ1-1
cdr3_nt: TGCGCCAGCAGCCCAGCGACCGGGCGGCCCGCGGCTTTCTTT
cdr3_aa: CASSPATGRPAAFF

d_call: NA
clone_size: NA
v_call: TRBV20-1
j_call: TRBJ1-1
cdr3_nt: TGCAGTGCATTTACAGCGAACACTGAAGCTTTCTTT
cdr3_aa: CSAFTANTEAFF

d_call: NA
clone_size: many
v_call: TRBV7-9
j_call: TRBJ1-2
cdr3_nt: TGTGCCAGCAGCTTAGCCGTCCGAGAGACCTATGGCTACACCTTC
cdr3_aa: CASSLAVRETYGYTF

d_call: NA
clone_size: many
v_call: TRBV28
j_call: TRBJ1-2
cdr3_nt: TGTGCCAGCGGGCCCCCCGGGGGGCTCTTGAGTGGCTACACCTTC
cdr3_aa: CASGPPGGLLSGYTF

d_call: NA
clone_size: NA
v_call: TRBV12-3/TRBV12-4
j_call: TRBJ1-2
cdr3_nt: TGTGCCAGCAGTTTAATAGTAACCGGGCTCCAACCATATGGCTACACCTTC
cdr3_aa: CASSLIVTGLQPYGYTF

d_call: NA
clone_size: NA
v_call: TRBV6-4
j_call: TRBJ2-6
cdr3_nt: TGTGCCAGCAGTGACTCACGGAGCTCTGGGGCCAACGTCCTGACTTTC
cdr3_aa: CASSDSRSSGANVLTF

d_call: NA
clone_size: NA
v_call: TRBV6-1
j_call: TRBJ2-4
cdr3_nt: TGTGCCAGCAGTGGGGGAAGGCAAAACATTCAGTACTTC
cdr3_aa: CASSGGRQNIQYF

d_call: TRBD2
clone_size: NA
v_call: TRBV29-1
j_call: TRBJ2-1
cdr3_nt: TGCAGCGTGGGGGGGGTTTGGCAGTTCTTC
cdr3_aa: CSVGGVWQFF

d_call: NA
clone_size: many
v_call: TRBV20-1
j_call: TRBJ2-5
cdr3_nt: TGCAGTGCTACTAATGACCCGAAGGAGACCCAGTACTTC
cdr3_aa: CSATNDPKETQYF

d_call: TRBD1
clone_size: NA
v_call: TRBV24-1
j_call: TRBJ1-2
cdr3_nt: TGTGCCACCAGCGAGGACAGGGACTATGGCTACACCTTC
cdr3_aa: CATSEDRDYGYTF

d_call: NA
clone_size: few
v_call: TRBV20-1
j_call: TRBJ2-2
cdr3_nt: TGCAGTGCTAGAGATTACCAAGACGCCGGGGAGCTGTTTTTT
cdr3_aa: CSARDYQDAGELFF

d_call: NA
clone_size: many
v_call: TRBV5-5
j_call: TRBJ2-3
cdr3_nt: TGTGCCAGCAGCTTGAAGGTAGTGGGCACAGATACGCAGTATTTT
cdr3_aa: CASSLKVVGTDTQYF

d_call: TRBD1
clone_size: few
v_call: TRBV5-1
j_call: TRBJ1-2
cdr3_nt: TGCGCCAGCAGCTTCGACCGGGGACAGGCGTATGGCTACACCTTC
cdr3_aa: CASSFDRGQAYGYTF

d_call: NA
clone_size: many
v_call: TRBV28
j_call: TRBJ1-2
cdr3_nt: TGTGCCAGCAGTTCCGCTGTCGGCTACACCTTC
cdr3_aa: CASSSAVGYTF

d_call: TRBD2
clone_size: many
v_call: TRBV20-1
j_call: TRBJ2-1
cdr3_nt: TGCAGTGCTACCGGGACTACCTCCTACAATGAGCAGTTCTTC
cdr3_aa: CSATGTTSYNEQFF

d_call: TRBD1
clone_size: many
v_call: TRBV27
j_call: TRBJ1-4
cdr3_nt: TGTGCCAGCAGCCCAGGACAGGGGGCGTCTAATGAAAAACTGTTTTTT
cdr3_aa: CASSPGQGASNEKLFF

d_call: TRBD1
clone_size: many
v_call: TRBV7-9
j_call: TRBJ1-6
cdr3_nt: TGTGCCAGCAGATCGACAGGGGGCTTTTTAGATTCACCCCTCCACTTT
cdr3_aa: CASRSTGGFLDSPLHF

d_call: NA
clone_size: NA
v_call: TRBV30
j_call: TRBJ2-2
cdr3_nt: TGTGCCTCGACTAGGGACACCGGGGAGCTGTTTTTT
cdr3_aa: CASTRDTGELFF

d_call: NA
clone_size: many
v_call: TRBV15
j_call: TRBJ1-1
cdr3_nt: TGTGCCACCAGCAACACGAGAGGGACTGAAGCTTTCTTT
cdr3_aa: CATSNTRGTEAFF

d_call: NA
clone_size: few
v_call: TRBV7-9
j_call: TRBJ1-4
cdr3_nt: TGTGCCAGCAGCCCTCCGGGACGGGTTAATGAAAAACTGTTTTTT
cdr3_aa: CASSPPGRVNEKLFF